The T cell receptor (beta chain) described here comes from a study of CD8 T cells in Susac syndrome. This CDR3 spans 16 amino acids. Trimming stripped 7 bases from V and 5 bases from J, with 24 bases between. Germline V gene sequence: CDR1 SQVTM, CDR2 ANQGSEA. Negative isolation yielded the CD8+ and CD4+ T cells, while FACS enriched the TEMRA cells. Concerning this clonotype: Its target is not known.

The study's findings and limits: TCR sequencing and HLA analysis covered a relatively small number of individuals.

The RNA, 0.5 to 1 ug, was put through reverse transcription using random hexamers. Using its own MiXCR run on the immunoSEQ multiplex PCR reads, TCRdb lists one record per CDR3 protein. Of a few hundred thousand distinct CDR3 sequences listed, around 95% are singletons. The chain joins TRBV29-1 to TRBJ2-1, with D possibly being TRBD2 (7 bases). Sequenced material: CD4+ T cells from PBMCs. This TCR came from a human donor with multiple sclerosis. The CDR3 DNA reads as TGCAGCGCCGCCGTAGGGGGGAGGGCAAAACACAATGAGCAGTTCTTC. Translating gives CSAAVGGRAKHNEQFF.